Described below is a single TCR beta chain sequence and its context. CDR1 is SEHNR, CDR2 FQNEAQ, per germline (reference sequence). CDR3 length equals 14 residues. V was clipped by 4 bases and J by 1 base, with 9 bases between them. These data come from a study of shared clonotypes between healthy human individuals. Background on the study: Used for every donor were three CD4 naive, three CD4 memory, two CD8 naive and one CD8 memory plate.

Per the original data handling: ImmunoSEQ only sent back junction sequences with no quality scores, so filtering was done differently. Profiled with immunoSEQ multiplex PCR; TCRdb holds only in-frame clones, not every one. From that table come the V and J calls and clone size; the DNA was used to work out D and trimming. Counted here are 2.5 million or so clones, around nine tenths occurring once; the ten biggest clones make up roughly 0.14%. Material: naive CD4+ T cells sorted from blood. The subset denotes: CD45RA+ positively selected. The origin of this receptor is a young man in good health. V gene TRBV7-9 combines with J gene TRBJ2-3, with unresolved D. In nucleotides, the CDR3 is TGTGCCAGCAGCTCGACGGCCGGCACAGATACGCAGTATTTT. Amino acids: CASSSTAGTDTQYF.